This TCR beta chain was documented in a study of blood T cell repertoires in COVID-19. As for the study in general: PBMCs, B-cell-depleted T cells, or T cells provided the cDNA or gDNA that made up the material.

In the study's own analysis: Scientists estimated how many nucleated cells there were by amplifying reference gene primers. TCRdb's copy holds only in-frame clones and misses some; the assay was immunoSEQ multiplex PCR. V and J calls and clone size come straight from that table; D and trimming were deduced from the DNA. The sample comprises over 70,000 clones, roughly four fifths of which are singletons, and 6.9% rests with the top ten. Germline CDR1 is SGHTA and CDR2 is FQGNSA. The J segment lost 3 bases and the V segment lost 3 bases, leaving 6 bases of the junction unmatched. The CDR3 sequence is 15 residues long.

This clonotype was obtained from a man between 25 and 39 years old with COVID-19, enrolled during active disease. The sample consisted of peripheral blood. This chain uses TRBV7-2 with TRBJ2-3; TRBD2 aligns across 7 bases. CDR3 nucleotide sequence: TGTGCCAGCAGCTTCGAAGCGGGAATAACAGATACGCAGTATTTT. It specifies CASSFEAGITDTQYF.